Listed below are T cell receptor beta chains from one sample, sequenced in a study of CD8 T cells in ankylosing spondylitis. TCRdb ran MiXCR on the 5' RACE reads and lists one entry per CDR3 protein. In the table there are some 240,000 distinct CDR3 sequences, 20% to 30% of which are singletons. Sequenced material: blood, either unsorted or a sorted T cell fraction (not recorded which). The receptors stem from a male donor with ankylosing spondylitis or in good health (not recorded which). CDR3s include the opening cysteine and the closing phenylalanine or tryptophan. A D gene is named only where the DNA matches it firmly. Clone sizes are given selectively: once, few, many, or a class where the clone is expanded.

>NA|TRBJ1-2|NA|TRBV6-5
CASSYLGRDGYTF
TGTGCCAGCAGTTACCTGGGCAGAGATGGCTACACCTTC
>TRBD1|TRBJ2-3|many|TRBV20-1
CSASRTGASTDTQYF
TGCAGTGCTAGTCGGACAGGCGCTAGCACAGATACGCAGTATTTT
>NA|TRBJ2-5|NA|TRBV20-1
CSAPTESQETQYF
TGCAGTGCGCCGACCGAGAGCCAAGAGACCCAGTACTTC
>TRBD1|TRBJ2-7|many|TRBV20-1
CSARGQGSSYEQYF
TGCAGTGCTAGGGGACAGGGAAGCTCCTACGAGCAGTACTTC
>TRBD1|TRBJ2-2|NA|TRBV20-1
CSARVRGQENTGELFF
TGCAGTGCTAGAGTTCGAGGACAGGAGAACACCGGGGAGCTGTTTTTT
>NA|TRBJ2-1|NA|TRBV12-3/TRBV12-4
CASTDSGGDNEQFF
TGTGCCAGCACCGACTCAGGGGGGGACAATGAGCAGTTCTTC
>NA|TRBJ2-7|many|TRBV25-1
CASSDPHGMRDEQYF
TGTGCCAGCAGTGACCCCCACGGTATGAGGGACGAGCAGTACTTC
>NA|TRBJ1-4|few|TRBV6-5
CASSLQGKGEKLFF
TGTGCCAGCAGCCTCCAGGGGAAGGGCGAAAAACTGTTTTTT
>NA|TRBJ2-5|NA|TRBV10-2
CASSEGPPRETQYF
TGCGCCAGCAGTGAAGGTCCCCCAAGAGAGACCCAGTACTTC
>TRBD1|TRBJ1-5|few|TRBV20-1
CSATGQLHPSNQPQHF
TGCAGTGCCACGGGACAGCTTCATCCGAGCAATCAGCCCCAGCATTTT
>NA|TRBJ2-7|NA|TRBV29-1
CSVVWQDEQYF
TGCAGCGTTGTTTGGCAGGACGAGCAGTACTTC
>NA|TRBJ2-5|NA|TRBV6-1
CATLTGPAQETQYF
TGTGCCACCCTAACAGGGCCAGCGCAAGAGACCCAGTACTTC
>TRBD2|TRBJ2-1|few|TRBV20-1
CSAPLAGTLYNEQFF
TGCAGTGCTCCTTTAGCGGGGACCTTATACAATGAGCAGTTCTTC
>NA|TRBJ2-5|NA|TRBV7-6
CASSRGEVGQETQYF
TGTGCCAGCAGCCGAGGGGAGGTAGGGCAAGAGACCCAGTACTTC
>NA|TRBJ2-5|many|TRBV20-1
CSASGARKEETQYF
TGCAGTGCTAGCGGTGCCCGGAAAGAAGAGACCCAGTACTTC
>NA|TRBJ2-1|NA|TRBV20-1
CSGELMNEQFF
TGCAGTGGGGAATTAATGAATGAGCAGTTCTTC
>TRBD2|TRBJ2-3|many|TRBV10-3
CATQLAGVTDTQYF
TGTGCCACCCAACTAGCGGGGGTCACAGATACGCAGTATTTT
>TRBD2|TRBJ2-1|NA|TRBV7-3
CASSSGLASYEQFF
TGTGCCAGCAGCTCGGGACTAGCTAGCTATGAGCAGTTCTTC
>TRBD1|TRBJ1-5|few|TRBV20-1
CSALSGGNGNQPQHF
TGCAGTGCCCTATCAGGGGGAAATGGCAATCAGCCCCAGCATTTT
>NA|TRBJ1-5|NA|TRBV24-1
CATSDFGQPQHF
TGTGCCACCAGTGATTTCGGGCAGCCCCAGCATTTT
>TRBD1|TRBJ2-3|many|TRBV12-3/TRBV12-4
CASSPDRGLSDTQYF
TGTGCCAGCTCCCCGGACAGGGGGCTGTCAGATACGCAGTATTTT
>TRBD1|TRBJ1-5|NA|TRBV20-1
CSARPVDRGFQPQHF
TGCAGTGCTAGACCAGTAGACAGGGGTTTTCAGCCCCAGCATTTT
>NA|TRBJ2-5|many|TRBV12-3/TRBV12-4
CASGRKETQYF
TGTGCCAGCGGGCGGAAAGAGACCCAGTACTTC
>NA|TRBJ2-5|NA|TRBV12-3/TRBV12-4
CASSTQGRETQYF
TGTGCCAGCAGCACTCAGGGGAGAGAGACCCAGTACTTC
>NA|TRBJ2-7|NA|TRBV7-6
CASSLRDVAYEQYF
TGTGCCAGCAGCTTAAGGGACGTAGCCTACGAGCAGTACTTC
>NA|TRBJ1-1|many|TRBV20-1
CSARGVGLRAEAFF
TGCAGTGCTAGAGGGGTTGGGCTGAGGGCTGAAGCTTTCTTT
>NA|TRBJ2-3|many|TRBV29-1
CSVEGAADTQYF
TGCAGCGTTGAGGGGGCCGCAGATACGCAGTATTTT
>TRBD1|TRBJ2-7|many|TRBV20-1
CSGRGQGAYMGQYF
TGCAGTGGTAGGGGACAGGGGGCTTATATGGGGCAGTACTTC
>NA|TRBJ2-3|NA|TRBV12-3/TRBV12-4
CASSLKASTDTQYF
TGTGCCAGCAGTTTAAAGGCTAGCACAGATACGCAGTATTTT
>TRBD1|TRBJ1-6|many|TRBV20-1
CSADRDSGSNSPLHF
TGCAGTGCTGACCGGGACAGCGGTAGTAATTCACCCCTCCACTTT
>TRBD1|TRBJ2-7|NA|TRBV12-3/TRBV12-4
CASSFGGQGIYEQYF
TGTGCCAGCAGTTTCGGGGGACAGGGCATATACGAGCAGTACTTC
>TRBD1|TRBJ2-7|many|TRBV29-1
CSVGQGFEQYF
TGCAGCGTGGGACAGGGCTTCGAGCAGTACTTC
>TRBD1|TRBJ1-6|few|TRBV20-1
CSAADSTGGSSPLHF
TGCAGTGCAGCAGATTCTACAGGGGGCAGTTCACCCCTCCACTTT
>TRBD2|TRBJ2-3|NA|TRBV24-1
CATSDPGASGDSDTQYF
TGTGCCACCAGTGACCCCGGGGCTAGCGGGGATTCGGATACGCAGTATTTT
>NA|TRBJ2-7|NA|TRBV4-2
CASSQEWTPYEQYF
TGTGCCAGCAGCCAAGAATGGACCCCCTACGAGCAGTACTTC
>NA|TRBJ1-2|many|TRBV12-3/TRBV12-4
CASSPGYGYTF
TGTGCCAGCAGCCCCGGTTATGGCTACACCTTC
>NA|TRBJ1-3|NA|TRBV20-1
CSARILGVNSGNTIYF
TGCAGTGCTAGAATACTGGGGGTTAATTCTGGAAACACCATATATTTT
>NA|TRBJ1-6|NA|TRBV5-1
CASSTGSTYNSPLHF
TGCGCCAGCAGCACGGGATCTACCTATAATTCACCCCTCCACTTT
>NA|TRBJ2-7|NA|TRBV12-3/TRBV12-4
CASSVVGTQYEQYF
TGTGCCAGCAGCGTAGTGGGGACTCAGTACGAGCAGTACTTC
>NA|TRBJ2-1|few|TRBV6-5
CASSSATDEQFF
TGTGCCAGCAGTTCGGCCACAGATGAGCAGTTCTTC
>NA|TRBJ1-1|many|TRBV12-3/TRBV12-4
CASSSGRTEAFF
TGTGCCAGCAGTTCAGGTCGTACAGAAGCTTTCTTT
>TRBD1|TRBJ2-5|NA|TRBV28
CASSPDRIRETQYF
TGTGCCAGCAGTCCGGACAGGATCAGGGAGACCCAGTACTTC
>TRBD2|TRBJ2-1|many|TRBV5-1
CASSSGPSGGYNEQFF
TGCGCCAGCAGCTCGGGGCCTAGCGGGGGTTACAATGAGCAGTTCTTC
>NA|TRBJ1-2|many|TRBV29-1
CSEEQVNYGYTF
TGCAGCGAGGAACAGGTCAACTATGGCTACACCTTC
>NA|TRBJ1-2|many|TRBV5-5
CASRGGIGYYGYTF
TGTGCCAGCAGAGGAGGGATAGGGTACTATGGCTACACCTTC
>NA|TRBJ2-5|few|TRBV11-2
CASSLGDAVQETQYF
TGTGCCAGCAGCTTAGGAGATGCTGTCCAAGAGACCCAGTACTTC
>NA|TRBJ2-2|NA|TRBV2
CAIATGLRAGELFF
NA